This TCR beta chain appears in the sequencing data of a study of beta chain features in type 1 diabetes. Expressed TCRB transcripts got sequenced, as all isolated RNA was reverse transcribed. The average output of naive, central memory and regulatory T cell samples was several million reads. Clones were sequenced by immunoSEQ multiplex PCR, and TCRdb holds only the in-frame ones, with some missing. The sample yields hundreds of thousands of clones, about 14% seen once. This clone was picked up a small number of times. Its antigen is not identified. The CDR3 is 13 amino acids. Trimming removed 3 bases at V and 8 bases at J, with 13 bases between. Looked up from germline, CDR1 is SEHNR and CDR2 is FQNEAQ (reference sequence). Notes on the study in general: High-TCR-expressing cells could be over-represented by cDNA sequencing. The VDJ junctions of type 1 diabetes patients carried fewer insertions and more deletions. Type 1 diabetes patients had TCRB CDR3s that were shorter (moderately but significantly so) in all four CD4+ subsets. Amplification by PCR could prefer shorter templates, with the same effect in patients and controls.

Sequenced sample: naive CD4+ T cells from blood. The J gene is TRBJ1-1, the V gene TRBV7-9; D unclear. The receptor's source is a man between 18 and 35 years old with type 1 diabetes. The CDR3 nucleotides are TGTGCCAGCAGCTTGAAGGGTACACTGGAAGCTTTCTTT. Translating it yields CASSLKGTLEAFF.